This TCR beta chain was captured by sequencing in a study of blood T cell repertoires in COVID-19. V was shortened by 5 bases and J by 3 bases, with 7 bases between the two germline ends. The CDR3 extends over 13 amino acids. Germline V gene sequence: CDR1 KGHDR, CDR2 SFDVKD. Measured with immunoSEQ multiplex PCR; TCRdb has only the in-frame clones, and not every one. The table has roughly 390,000 clones, more than 75% seen once. The TCR originated in a woman in her 30s with COVID-19, enrolled during active disease. The chain links TRBV24-1 to TRBJ2-1; a weak D match, TRBD2 (6 bases). The sample comprised peripheral blood. Here the CDR3 DNA reads TGTGCCACCAGTGGGCGGGACTACAATGAGCAGTTCTTC. Amino acid sequence: CATSGRDYNEQFF.